The 2 T cell receptor beta chains below were found in one sample sequenced in a study of T-cell memory formation after mild COVID-19. TCRdb re-called the 5' RACE reads through MiXCR, storing one row per CDR3 protein. This table holds 400,000 to 500,000 distinct CDR3 sequences, 20% to 25% found once. The sample consisted of PBMCs or a T cell subset sorted from them (not recorded which). These receptors were taken from an adult woman who had mild COVID-19 (a few samples of this study predate the infection). Cell type and time point are not known.

V usage is TRBV28 and J usage is TRBJ2-3; 11 bases agree with TRBD1. The CDR3 covers 15 residues. Germline CDR1 and CDR2: MDHEN and SYDVKM. V shed 6 bases and J 1 base; nucleotides not matched to a gene: 3. The CDR3 DNA sequence: TGTGCCAGCAGGGGACAGGGGGTTGGCACAGATACGCAGTATTTT. Protein: CASRGQGVGTDTQYF.

The rearrangement uses TRBV29-1 and TRBJ1-2, with D perhaps TRBD1 (6 bases). In germline, CDR1 is SQVTM, CDR2 ANQGSEA. The CDR3 totals 14 residues. Trimming removed 7 bases at V and 5 bases at J, with 20 bases between. CDR3 residues: CSARGRGRFYGYTF. The CDR3 nucleotides are TGCAGCGCGAGGGGCAGGGGAAGATTTTATGGCTACACCTTC.